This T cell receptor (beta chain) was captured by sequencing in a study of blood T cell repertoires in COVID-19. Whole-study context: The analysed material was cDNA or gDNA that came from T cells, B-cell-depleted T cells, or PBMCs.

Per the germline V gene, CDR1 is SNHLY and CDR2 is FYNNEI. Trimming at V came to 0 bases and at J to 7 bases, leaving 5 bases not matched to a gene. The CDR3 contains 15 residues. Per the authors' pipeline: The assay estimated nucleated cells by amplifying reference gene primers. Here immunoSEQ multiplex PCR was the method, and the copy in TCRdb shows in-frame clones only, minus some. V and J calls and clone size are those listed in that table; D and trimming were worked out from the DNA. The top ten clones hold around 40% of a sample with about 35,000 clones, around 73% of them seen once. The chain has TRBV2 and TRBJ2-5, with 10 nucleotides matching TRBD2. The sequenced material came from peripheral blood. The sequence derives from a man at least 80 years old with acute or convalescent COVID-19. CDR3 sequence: CASSEASGGRGTQYF. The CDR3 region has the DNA TGTGCCAGCAGTGAAGCTAGCGGGGGGCGGGGGACCCAGTACTTC.